Below, 12 T cell receptor beta chains from the same sample are listed, as sequenced in a study of T cells in Graves' hyperthyroidism and ophthalmopathy. From RNA transcripts, TCR beta CDR3 regions were amplified. The TCR CDR3 first-round RT-PCR relied on the HTBI primer set. TCRdb ran MiXCR on the multiplex PCR reads and lists one entry per CDR3 protein. The profile shows over 500,000 distinct CDR3 sequences, approximately 17% of them singletons. Source material: blood. The receptor set was obtained from a woman younger than 30 with Graves' ophthalmopathy.

This clonotype turned up a few times. The rearrangement uses TRBV27 and TRBJ2-6; no clear D gene. The CDR3 covers 16 residues. V shed 5 bases and J shed 1 base, with 12 bases lying between them. In germline, CDR1 is MNHEY, CDR2 SMNVEV (reference sequence). The CDR3 loop reads CASSTTRLSGANVLTF. CDR3 coding DNA: TGTGCCAGCAGTACCACCCGACTTTCTGGGGCCAACGTCCTGACTTTC.

This clonotype was seen a few times. The V gene is TRBV28, the J gene TRBJ2-2, with 7 bases fitting TRBD1. Germline CDR1 MDHEN, CDR2 SYDVKM. CDR3 length: 16 residues. Germline trimming cut 6 bases from V and 2 bases from J; bases unmatched to any gene: 9. The CDR3 DNA sequence: TGTGCCAGCAGCCCCTTTGGGACAGAAAACACCGGGGAGCTGTTTTTT. It specifies CASSPFGTENTGELFF.

This clonotype came up many times. CDR3 loop: CASSLTTSVEETQYF. The CDR3 DNA reads TGTGCCAGCAGCTTGACGACTAGCGTTGAAGAGACCCAGTACTTC. The V and J genes are TRBV7-9 and TRBJ2-5; 8 positions match TRBD2. V trimming: 3 bases; J trimming: 3 bases; junction bases outside the gene matches: 6. Germline V gene lookup returns CDR1 SEHNR and CDR2 FQNEAQ (reference sequence). The CDR3 extends over 15 amino acids.

This clonotype was recorded once. The chain couples TRBV6-1 to TRBJ2-1; 8 bases agree with TRBD1. Germline V lookup: CDR1 MNHNS, CDR2 SASEGT. The J segment lost 8 bases and the V segment lost 6 bases, leaving 9 bases of the junction unmatched. This CDR3 is built from 14 residues. For the CDR3, the DNA is TGTGCCAGCAGGCCGGGACAGGACTTTTATGAGCAGTTCTTC. Protein sequence: CASRPGQDFYEQFF.

This clonotype was counted many times. The chain combines TRBV28 with TRBJ2-2; maybe TRBD1 (6 bases). The germline V gene has CDR1 MDHEN and CDR2 SYDVKM. The CDR3 has 17 amino acids. Trimming shortened V by 1 base and J by 5 bases, and 17 bases separated the two germline ends. The CDR3 here is CASSLFGQLNPTGELFF. Written as DNA, the CDR3 is TGTGCCAGCAGTTTATTCGGACAGCTGAATCCTACCGGGGAGCTGTTTTTT.

To note about this clonotype: Mismatch with germline at one junction end may stem from a read error. The rearrangement links TRBV13 to TRBJ2-7; a possible D gene is TRBD2 (6 bases). The CDR3 spans 15 residues. Germline values: CDR1 PRHDT, CDR2 FYEKMQ (reference sequence). Here the CDR3 reads CAISLEAGSTYEQYF. The CDR3 DNA follows: TGTGCCATCAGCTTAGAGGCCGGGAGTACCTACGAGCAGTACTTC.

This clonotype was detected ten times or more. The chain recombines TRBV20-1 with TRBJ2-7; D is ambiguous. Between the trimmed V and J ends, which lost 0 bases and 3 bases, there was a span of 12 bases. Germline V lookup: CDR1 DFQATT, CDR2 SNEGSKA (reference sequence). This CDR3 region has 14 residues. CDR3 nucleotide sequence: TGCAGTGCTAGAGATGCCAGAGTGGGCTACGAGCAGTACTTC. It yields the protein CSARDARVGYEQYF.

CDR3 in amino acids: CASTLEDAGGETYF. The CDR3 DNA reads as TGTGCCAGCACGCTAGAAGATGCGGGGGGCGAGACGTACTTC. The chain couples TRBV3-1 to TRBJ2-7; 8 positions agree with TRBD2. Germline V CDR1 and CDR2: LGHDT, YNNKEL (reference sequence). CDR3 size: 14 residues. With 7 bases clipped from V and 12 bases from J, the junction kept 17 bases outside the gene matches.

This chain links TRBV7-9 with TRBJ1-3; the D is unclear. The germline V gene has CDR1 SEHNR and CDR2 FQNEAQ (reference sequence). Deletions cut 8 bases from V and 0 bases from J, with 11 bases between. There are 14 residues in the CDR3. This CDR3 is CASRKTASGNTIYF. DNA for the CDR3: TGTGCCAGCCGAAAAACAGCCTCTGGAAACACCATATATTTT.

This clonotype has a handful of counts. The chain couples TRBV5-5 to TRBJ1-4; D not certain. This CDR3 is built from 15 residues. The ends were cut back, 4 bases at V and 8 bases at J, with 18 bases in the middle. Germline CDR1 and CDR2: SGHKS and YYEKEE (reference sequence). CDR3 nucleotides: TGTGCCAGCAGCCCCCTGCGTTCACGGGAGGAAAAACTGTTTTTT. It translates to CASSPLRSREEKLFF.

This rearrangement joins TRBV6-6 to TRBJ1-2; unclear D gene. Looked up from germline, CDR1 is MNHNY and CDR2 is SVGAGI (reference sequence). The length of the CDR3 is 15 residues. V lost 2 bases, J lost 4 bases, and 14 bases lay in between. The CDR3 DNA reads TGTGCCAGCAGTTACCCTATTGACGGATCCTATGGCTACACCTTC. Its protein is CASSYPIDGSYGYTF.

This clonotype came up a few times. The V call is TRBV20-1, the J call TRBJ2-2; D may be TRBD2 (5 bases). The CDR3 consists of 16 residues. CDR1 and CDR2 from the germline V gene are DFQATT and SNEGSKA (reference sequence). Trimming cost V 7 bases and J 0 bases, with 18 bases left between them. CDR3 DNA: TGCAGTGGCTCCCCAAGGAGGACGGCGAACACCGGGGAGCTGTTTTTT. Its translation is CSGSPRRTANTGELFF.